Reported below is one TCR beta chain. The sample originates from a study of shared clonotypes between healthy human individuals. Deep was the level used in running the assay. Using immunoSEQ multiplex PCR, the repertoire was profiled, and TCRdb retains in-frame clones only, with some absent. Among roughly 300,000 clones listed, around 90% were seen once. CD45RO+ cells and CCR7-negative CD45RA+ TemRA cells were combined as CD8 memory. The sequence was obtained from a man younger than 30 in good health. The source material was memory CD8+ T cells sorted from blood. The sample's subset: CD45RO+ cells pooled with CCR7-negative TemRA cells.

CDR3 in DNA: TGCAGCGTTGTATGGGGGGTACAAGAGACCCAGTACTTC. As protein: CSVVWGVQETQYF. V usage is TRBV29-1 and J usage is TRBJ2-5, with D perhaps TRBD2 (6 bases). V dropped 4 bases and J dropped 2 bases, with 11 bases sitting between them. Germline CDR1 and CDR2: SQVTM and ANQGSEA. The CDR3 contains 13 residues.